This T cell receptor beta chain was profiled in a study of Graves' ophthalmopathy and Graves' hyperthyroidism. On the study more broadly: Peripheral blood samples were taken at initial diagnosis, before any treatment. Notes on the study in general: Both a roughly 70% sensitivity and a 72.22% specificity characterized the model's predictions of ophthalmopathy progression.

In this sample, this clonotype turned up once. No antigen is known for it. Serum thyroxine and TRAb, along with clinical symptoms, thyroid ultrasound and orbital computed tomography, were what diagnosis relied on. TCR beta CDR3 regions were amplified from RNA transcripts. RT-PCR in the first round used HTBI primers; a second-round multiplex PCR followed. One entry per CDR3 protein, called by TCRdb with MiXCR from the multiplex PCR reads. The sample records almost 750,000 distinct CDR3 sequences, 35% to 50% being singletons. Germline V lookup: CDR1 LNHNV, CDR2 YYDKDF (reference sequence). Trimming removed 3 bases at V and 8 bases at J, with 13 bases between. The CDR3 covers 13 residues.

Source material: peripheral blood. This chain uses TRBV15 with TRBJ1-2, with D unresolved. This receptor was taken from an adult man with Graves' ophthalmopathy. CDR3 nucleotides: TGTGCCACCAGCAGCACTACGACACGAGGCTACACCTTC. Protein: CATSSTTTRGYTF.